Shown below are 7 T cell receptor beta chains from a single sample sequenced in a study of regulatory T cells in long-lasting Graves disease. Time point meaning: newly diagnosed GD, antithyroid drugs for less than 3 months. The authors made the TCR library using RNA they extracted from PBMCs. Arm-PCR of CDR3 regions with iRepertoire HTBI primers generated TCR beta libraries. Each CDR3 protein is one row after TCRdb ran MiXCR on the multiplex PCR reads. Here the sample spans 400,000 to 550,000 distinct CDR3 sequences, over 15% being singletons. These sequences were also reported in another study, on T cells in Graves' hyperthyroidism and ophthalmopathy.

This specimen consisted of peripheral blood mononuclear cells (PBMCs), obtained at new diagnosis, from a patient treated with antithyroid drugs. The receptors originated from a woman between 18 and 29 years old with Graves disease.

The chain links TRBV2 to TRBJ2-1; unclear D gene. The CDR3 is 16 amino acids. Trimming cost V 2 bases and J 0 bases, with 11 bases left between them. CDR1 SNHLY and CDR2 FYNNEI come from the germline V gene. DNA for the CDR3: TGTGCCAGCAGTGAAAGAGAGCCCAGCTCCTACAATGAGCAGTTCTTC. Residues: CASSEREPSSYNEQFF. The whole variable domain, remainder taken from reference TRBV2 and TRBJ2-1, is EPEVTQTPSHQVTQMGQEVILRCVPISNHLYFYWYRQILGQKVEFLVSFYNNEISEKSEIFDDQFSVERPDGSNFTLKIRSTKLEDSAMYFCASSEREPSSYNEQFFGPGTRLTVL.

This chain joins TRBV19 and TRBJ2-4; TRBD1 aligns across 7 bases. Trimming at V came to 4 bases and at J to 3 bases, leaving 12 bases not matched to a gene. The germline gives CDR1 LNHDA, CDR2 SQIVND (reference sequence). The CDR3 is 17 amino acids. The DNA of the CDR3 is TGTGCCAGTAGTAATCTTCTGAGGGGGCTTGACAAAAACATTCAGTACTTC. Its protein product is CASSNLLRGLDKNIQYF. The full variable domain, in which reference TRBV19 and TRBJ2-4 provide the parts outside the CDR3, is DGGITQSPKYLFRKEGQNVTLSCEQNLNHDAMYWYRQDPGQGLRLIYYSQIVNDFQKGDIAEGYSVSREKKESFPLTVTSAQKNPTAFYLCASSNLLRGLDKNIQYFGAGTRLSVL.

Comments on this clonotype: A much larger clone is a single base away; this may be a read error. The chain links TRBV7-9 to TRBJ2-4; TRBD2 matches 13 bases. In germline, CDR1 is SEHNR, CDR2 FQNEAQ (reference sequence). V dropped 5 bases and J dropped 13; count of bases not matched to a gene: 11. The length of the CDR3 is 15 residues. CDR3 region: CASSLGLAGAREQYF. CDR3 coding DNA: TGTGCCAGCAGCCTCGGACTAGCGGGAGCTCGGGAGCAGTACTTC. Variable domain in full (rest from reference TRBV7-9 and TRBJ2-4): DTGVSQNPRHKITKRGQNVTFRCDPISEHNRLYWYRQTLGQGPEFLTYFQNEAQLEKSRLLSDRFSAERPKGSFSTLEIQRTEQGDSAMYLCASSLGLAGAREQYFGAGTRLSVL.

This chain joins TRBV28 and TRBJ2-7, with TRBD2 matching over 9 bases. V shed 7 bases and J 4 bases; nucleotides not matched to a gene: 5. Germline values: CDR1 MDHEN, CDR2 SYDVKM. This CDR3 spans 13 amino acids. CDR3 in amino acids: CASMLAGVYEQYF. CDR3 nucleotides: TGTGCCAGCATGTTAGCGGGAGTGTACGAGCAGTACTTC.

CDR3 in DNA: TGTGCCAGCAAAACCGGCGGGAGTGACACCGGGGAGCTGTTTTTT. It specifies CASKTGGSDTGELFF. The gene calls are TRBV2 and TRBJ2-2; 7 bases are shared with TRBD2. Germline trimming cut 7 bases from V and 3 bases from J; bases unmatched to any gene: 8. The CDR3 spans 15 residues. CDR1 is SNHLY and CDR2 is FYNNEI in the germline V gene.

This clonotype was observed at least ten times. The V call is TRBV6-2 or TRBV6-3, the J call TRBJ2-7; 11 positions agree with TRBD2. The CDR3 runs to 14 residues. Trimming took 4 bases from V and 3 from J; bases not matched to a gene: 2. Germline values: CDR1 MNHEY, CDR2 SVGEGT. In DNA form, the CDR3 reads TGTGCCAGCAGTTCCGGACTAGCGGGCTACGAGCAGTACTTC. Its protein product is CASSSGLAGYEQYF.

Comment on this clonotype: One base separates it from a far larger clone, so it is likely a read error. The CDR3 region is CASSLPKAGGSYEQFF. The CDR3, as DNA: TGTGCCAGCAGTTTACCTAAAGCGGGAGGCTCCTACGAGCAGTTCTTC. The chain combines TRBV28 with TRBJ2-1, with 9 bases identical to TRBD2. The germline gives CDR1 MDHEN, CDR2 SYDVKM. This CDR3 has 16 amino acids. Germline trimming cut 2 bases from V and 10 bases from J; bases unmatched to any gene: 12.